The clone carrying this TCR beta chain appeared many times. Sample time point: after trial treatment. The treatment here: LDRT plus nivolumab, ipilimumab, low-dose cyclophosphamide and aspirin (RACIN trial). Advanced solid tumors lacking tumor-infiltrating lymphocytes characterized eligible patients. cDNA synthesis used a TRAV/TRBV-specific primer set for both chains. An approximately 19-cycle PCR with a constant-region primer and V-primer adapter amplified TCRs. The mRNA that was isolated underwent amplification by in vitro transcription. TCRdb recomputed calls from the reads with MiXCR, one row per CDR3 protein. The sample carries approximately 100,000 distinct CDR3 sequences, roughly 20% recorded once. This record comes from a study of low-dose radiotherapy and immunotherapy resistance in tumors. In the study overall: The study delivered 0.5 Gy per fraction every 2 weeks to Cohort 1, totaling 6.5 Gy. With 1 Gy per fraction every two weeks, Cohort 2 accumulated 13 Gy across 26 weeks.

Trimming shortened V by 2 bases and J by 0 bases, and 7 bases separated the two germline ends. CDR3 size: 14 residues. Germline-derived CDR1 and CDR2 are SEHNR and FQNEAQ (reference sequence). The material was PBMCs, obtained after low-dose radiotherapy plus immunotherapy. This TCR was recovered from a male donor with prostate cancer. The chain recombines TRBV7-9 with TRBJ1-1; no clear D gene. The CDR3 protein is CASSLTDMNTEAFF. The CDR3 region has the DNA TGTGCCAGCAGCTTAACTGACATGAACACTGAAGCTTTCTTT.